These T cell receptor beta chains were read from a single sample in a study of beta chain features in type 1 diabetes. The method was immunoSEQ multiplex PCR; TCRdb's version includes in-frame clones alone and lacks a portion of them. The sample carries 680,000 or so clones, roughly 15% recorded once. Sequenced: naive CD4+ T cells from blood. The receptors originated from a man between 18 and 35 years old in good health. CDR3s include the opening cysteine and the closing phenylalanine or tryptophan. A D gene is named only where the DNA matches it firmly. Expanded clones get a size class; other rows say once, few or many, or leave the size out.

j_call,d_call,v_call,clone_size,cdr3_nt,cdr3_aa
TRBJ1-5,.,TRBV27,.,TGTGCCAGCAGTCCACGTTCCGGGACACTTAGCAATCAGCCCCAGCATTTT,CASSPRSGTLSNQPQHF
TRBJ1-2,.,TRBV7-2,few,TGTGCCAGCAGCTTAGTCGCGGGAACCTATGGCTACACCTTC,CASSLVAGTYGYTF
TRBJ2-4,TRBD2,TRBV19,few,TGTGCCAGTAGTATTGGGACTACCTTAGCCAAAAACATTCAGTACTTC,CASSIGTTLAKNIQYF
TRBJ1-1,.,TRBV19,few,TGTGCCAGTAGTCGCCGTGGGACGAACACTGAAGCTTTCTTT,CASSRRGTNTEAFF
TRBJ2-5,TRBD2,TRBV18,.,TGTGCCAGCTCACCACTGGCGGGAGACCAAGAGACCCAGTACTTC,CASSPLAGDQETQYF
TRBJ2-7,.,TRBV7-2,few,TGTGCCAGCAGCCAGTTACGGGGCGGGTCCTACGAGCAGTACTTC,CASSQLRGGSYEQYF
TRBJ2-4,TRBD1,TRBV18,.,TGTGCCAGCTCACCTGACAGGGGAAAAAACATTCAGTACTTC,CASSPDRGKNIQYF
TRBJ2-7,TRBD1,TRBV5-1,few,TGCGCCAGCAGCTCCCTTGCCGGGACAGGGATCTCCGAGCAGTACTTC,CASSSLAGTGISEQYF
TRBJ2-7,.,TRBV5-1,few,TGCGCCAGCAGCTTCGGCCGAGGTTCCTCCGACGAGCAGTACTTC,CASSFGRGSSDEQYF
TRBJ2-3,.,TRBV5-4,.,TGTGCCAGCAGCTTGGTAATTAGGGGGGGCACAGATACGCAGTATTTT,CASSLVIRGGTDTQYF
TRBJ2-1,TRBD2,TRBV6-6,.,TGTGCCAGCAGTTATAGCGGGGGGATGAACAATGAGCAGTTCTTC,CASSYSGGMNNEQFF
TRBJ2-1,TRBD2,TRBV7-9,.,TGTGCCAGCAGCTTAGGAGCGGGGGACCTAATGGGGAATGAGCAGTTCTTC,CASSLGAGDLMGNEQFF
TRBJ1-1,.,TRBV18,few,TGTGCCAGCTCAGATCAGAACACTGAAGCTTTCTTT,CASSDQNTEAFF
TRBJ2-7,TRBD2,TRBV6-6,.,TGTGCCTCCAGCGGGACCCCCAACTACGAGCAGTACTTC,CASSGTPNYEQYF
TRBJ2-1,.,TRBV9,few,TGTGCCAGCAGCGTTTCAACCAGGGATGAGCAGTTCTTC,CASSVSTRDEQFF
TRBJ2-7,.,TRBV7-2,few,TGTGCCAGCAGCTCGGCCTACGAGCAGTACTTC,CASSSAYEQYF
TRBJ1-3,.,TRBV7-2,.,TGTGCCAGCAGCTTTGGGAGCGGCAACACCATATATTTT,CASSFGSGNTIYF
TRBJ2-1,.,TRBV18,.,TGTGCCAGCTCACCAGGGGGGCCTAACAATGAGCAGTTCTTC,CASSPGGPNNEQFF
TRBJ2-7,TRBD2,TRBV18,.,TGTGCCAGCTCACCTTCGCTAACTAGCGAAATAATGACCTACGAGCAGTACTTC,CASSPSLTSEIMTYEQYF
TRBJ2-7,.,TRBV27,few,TGTGCCAGCAGTCTTACCGACACGAGGGTCTACGAGCAGTACTTC,CASSLTDTRVYEQYF
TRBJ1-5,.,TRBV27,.,TGTGCCAGCAGTTTCTCCTATAGCAATCAGCCCCAGCATTTT,CASSFSYSNQPQHF
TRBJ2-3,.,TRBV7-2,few,TGTGCCAGCAGCTTATTTCGGGGCACAGATACGCAGTATTTT,CASSLFRGTDTQYF
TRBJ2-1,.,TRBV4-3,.,TGCGCCAGCAGCAGGGTGGATGAGCAGTTCTTC,CASSRVDEQFF
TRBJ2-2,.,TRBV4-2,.,TGTGCCAGCAGCTCTTACACCGGGGAGCTGTTTTTT,CASSSYTGELFF
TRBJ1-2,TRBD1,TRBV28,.,TGTGCCAGCAGCGTACCGGGACAGTCTCACACCTTC,CASSVPGQSHTF
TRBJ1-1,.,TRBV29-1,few,TGCAGCGTTGAGCCCAGGTTGAACACTGAAGCTTTCTTT,CSVEPRLNTEAFF
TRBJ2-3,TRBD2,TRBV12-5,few,TGTGCTAGTGGTTTGACCCCATGGGGGACTAGCGGGTACACAGATACGCAGTATTTT,CASGLTPWGTSGYTDTQYF
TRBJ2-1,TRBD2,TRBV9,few,TGTGCCAGCAGCGTAGAGCCGGGGGGCAATGAGCAGTTCTTC,CASSVEPGGNEQFF
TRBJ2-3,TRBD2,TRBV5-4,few,TGTGCCAGCAGCCACCCCTTAGGAGCGGGAGAATCGCGGGCAGATACGCAGTATTTT,CASSHPLGAGESRADTQYF
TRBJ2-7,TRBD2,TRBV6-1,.,TGTGCCAGCAGGCCTAGCGGGATCTACGAGCAGTACTTC,CASRPSGIYEQYF
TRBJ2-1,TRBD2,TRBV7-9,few,TGTGCCAGCAGCTTAGGTGGCAGCGGGAGGAGCGATGAGCAGTTCTTC,CASSLGGSGRSDEQFF
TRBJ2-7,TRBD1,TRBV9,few,TGTGCCAGCAGCCCGCAGGGACAGCCGACCTACGAGCAGTACTTC,CASSPQGQPTYEQYF
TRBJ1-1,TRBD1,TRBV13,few,TGTGCCAGCAGCTTCCGACAGGGGGCGATAGTTATAAACACTGAAGCTTTCTTT,CASSFRQGAIVINTEAFF
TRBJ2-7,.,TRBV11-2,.,TGTGCCAGCAGCTTAGTTCGGGGGTACGAGCAGTACTTC,CASSLVRGYEQYF
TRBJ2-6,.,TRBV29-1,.,TGCAGCGTGGACAGCTCTGGGGCCAACGTCCTGACTTTC,CSVDSSGANVLTF
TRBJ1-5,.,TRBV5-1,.,TGCGCCAGCAGCCAAGGCTTGGCGAATCAGCCCCAGCATTTT,CASSQGLANQPQHF
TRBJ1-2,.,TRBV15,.,TGTGCCACCAGCAGAGGCAGGGACTATGGCTACACCTTC,CATSRGRDYGYTF
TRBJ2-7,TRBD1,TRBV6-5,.,TGTGCCAGCAGCCTCAGGGGGCGAATCGTTTACGAGCAGTACTTC,CASSLRGRIVYEQYF
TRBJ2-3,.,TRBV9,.,TGTGCCAGCAGCGTAATGCCGGGCCTAGGAAATACGCAGTATTTT,CASSVMPGLGNTQYF
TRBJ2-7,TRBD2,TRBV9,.,TGTGCCAGCAGCCAGAGCGGGAATGGAGGCTACGAGCAGTACTTC,CASSQSGNGGYEQYF
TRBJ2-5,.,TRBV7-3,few,TGTGCCAGCAGCTTAACAGGGCAGCCGTCCCAAGAGACCCAGTACTTC,CASSLTGQPSQETQYF
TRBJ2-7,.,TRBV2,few,TGTGCCAGCAGTGCCGAACAGGGCTCCTACGAGCAGTACTTC,CASSAEQGSYEQYF
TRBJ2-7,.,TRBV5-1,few,TGCGCCAGCAGTATGGGCCCCTCCAACTACGAGCAGTACTTC,CASSMGPSNYEQYF
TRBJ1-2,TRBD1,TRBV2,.,TGTGCCAGCAGAATGGACAGGCTTAATACTAACTATGGCTACACCTTC,CASRMDRLNTNYGYTF
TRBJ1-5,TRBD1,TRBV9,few,TGTGCCAGCAGCGTGACAGGGGCGAGCAATCAGCCCCAGCATTTT,CASSVTGASNQPQHF
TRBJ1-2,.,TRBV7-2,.,TGTGCCAGCAGCTTAGGGGTAGGGCAGTTTGGCTACACCTTC,CASSLGVGQFGYTF
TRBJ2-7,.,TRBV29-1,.,TGCAGCGTTGCCAGAGGCTACGAGCAGTACTTC,CSVARGYEQYF
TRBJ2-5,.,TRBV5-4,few,TGTGCCAGCAGCTTAGACAGCACTGGGGCCCAGTACTTC,CASSLDSTGAQYF
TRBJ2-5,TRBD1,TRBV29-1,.,TGTAGCGTCGGGACAGGGGGCCCAGAGACCCAGTACTTC,CSVGTGGPETQYF
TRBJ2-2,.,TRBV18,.,TGTGCCAGCTCACCAGCTGGCGGAGGAACCGGGGAGCTGTTTTTT,CASSPAGGGTGELFF
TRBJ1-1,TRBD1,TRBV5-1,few,TGCGCCAGCAGCCCGGACAGGGGAAACACTGAAGCTTTCTTT,CASSPDRGNTEAFF
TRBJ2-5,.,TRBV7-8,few,TGTGCCAGCAGCTCTGTCGGGACTTGGGTAGAGACCCAGTACTTC,CASSSVGTWVETQYF
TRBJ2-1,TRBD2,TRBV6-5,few,TGTGCCAGCAGGCCAGCGGGGGTGGCCTACAATGAGCAGTTCTTC,CASRPAGVAYNEQFF
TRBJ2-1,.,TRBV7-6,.,TGTGCCAGCAGCCCACCGACTGGTAACAATGAGCAGTTCTTC,CASSPPTGNNEQFF